The rows below give T cell receptor beta chains drawn from one sample of a study of blood T cell repertoires in COVID-19. TCRdb's table, derived via immunoSEQ multiplex PCR, lists solely in-frame clones and lacks some. The sample lists 80,000 to 90,000 clones, about 88% seen once, with 0.95% to 1.5% in the top ten. The sequenced material came from peripheral blood. These receptors came from a man older than 75 with active or convalescent COVID-19. Both conserved end residues are part of each CDR3. D genes are given only for firm matches. The size field is filled for only some rows; it gives once, few, many or a size class.

-,TRBJ2-1,TRBV4-2,TRBD2,CASSQDHSSGTGFKGYNEQFF,TGTGCCAGCAGCCAAGATCACTCCAGCGGGACGGGGTTTAAGGGGTACAATGAGCAGTTCTTC
-,TRBJ2-3,TRBV5-4,-,CASSSGTSNTDTQYF,TGTGCCAGCAGTTCCGGGACTTCCAACACAGATACGCAGTATTTT
-,TRBJ1-2,TRBV18,TRBD1,CASSPPGRGPGYTF,TGTGCCAGCTCACCACCGGGCAGGGGGCCTGGCTACACCTTC
-,TRBJ2-2,TRBV7-6,TRBD2,CASSWAGTSGHTGELFF,TGTGCCAGCAGCTGGGCCGGGACTAGTGGGCACACCGGGGAGCTGTTTTTT
-,TRBJ2-1,TRBV28,TRBD2,CASTYSMGGENEQFF,TGTGCCAGCACCTATAGCATGGGAGGGGAGAATGAGCAGTTCTTC
-,TRBJ1-4,TRBV27,-,CASRPTEANEKLFF,TGTGCCAGCCGCCCGACAGAGGCTAATGAAAAACTGTTTTTT
-,TRBJ1-2,TRBV15,-,CATSRGGSYGYTF,TGTGCCACCAGCAGAGGAGGGAGCTATGGCTACACCTTC
-,TRBJ2-1,TRBV10-3,-,CAISSGSNNEQFF,TGTGCCATCAGCTCCGGGAGCAACAATGAGCAGTTCTTC
-,TRBJ2-5,TRBV4-2,TRBD2,CASSQGSTGGNRETQYF,TGTGCCAGCAGCCAAGGATCGACGGGAGGGAACCGAGAGACCCAGTACTTC
-,TRBJ2-1,TRBV24-1,TRBD2,CATSDLAGGPDEQFF,TGTGCCACCAGTGATTTAGCGGGAGGGCCTGATGAGCAGTTCTTC
-,TRBJ2-7,TRBV18,TRBD2,CASSPAKQGGLAGVEQYF,TGTGCCAGCTCGCCTGCAAAACAGGGTGGGCTAGCGGGAGTCGAGCAGTACTTC
-,TRBJ2-1,TRBV7-2,-,CASRVVATSYEQFF,TGTGCCAGCAGAGTAGTAGCGACTAGTTATGAGCAGTTCTTC
-,TRBJ2-7,TRBV19,TRBD1,CASGQGKVYEQYF,TGTGCCAGCGGACAGGGTAAAGTATACGAGCAGTACTTC
few,TRBJ2-7,TRBV7-6,TRBD1,CASSSPYRDRANEQYF,TGTGCCAGCAGCTCCCCGTACCGGGACAGGGCTAACGAGCAGTACTTC
-,TRBJ1-1,TRBV28,-,CASSPPLGARTEAFF,TGTGCCAGCAGTCCACCTCTGGGGGCTAGGACTGAAGCTTTCTTT
-,TRBJ1-1,TRBV7-9,-,CASSLIGTEAFF,TGTGCCAGCAGCTTGATCGGCACTGAAGCTTTCTTT
few,TRBJ1-2,TRBV7-2,-,CASSRGVSPNYGYTF,TGTGCCAGCAGCCGGGGGGTGAGTCCGAACTATGGCTACACCTTC
-,TRBJ1-1,TRBV3-1/TRBV3-2,-,CASRTQGNTEAFF,TGTGCCAGCAGGACGCAGGGAAACACTGAAGCTTTCTTT
-,TRBJ2-7,TRBV28,TRBD2,CASSLGAGGPPFYEQYF,TGTGCCAGCAGTTTAGGAGCGGGAGGCCCTCCCTTTTACGAGCAGTACTTC
-,TRBJ2-1,TRBV6-1,TRBD2,CASSDLAGGYNEQFF,TGTGCCAGCAGTGATTTAGCGGGGGGGTACAATGAGCAGTTCTTC
once,TRBJ1-1,TRBV3-1/TRBV3-2,-,CASSPDGGTEAFF,TGTGCCAGCAGTCCAGACGGGGGCACTGAAGCTTTCTTT
-,TRBJ2-3,TRBV2,-,CASVGATDTQYF,TGTGCCAGTGTAGGGGCCACAGATACGCAGTATTTT
-,TRBJ2-7,TRBV5-6,-,CASSGTRSYEQYF,TGTGCCAGCAGCGGGACTCGTTCTTACGAGCAGTACTTC
-,TRBJ2-7,TRBV15,-,CATSRDFWASEGHRYEQYF,TGTGCCACCAGCAGAGATTTTTGGGCTAGCGAGGGGCATCGCTACGAGCAGTACTTC
-,TRBJ1-3,TRBV10-3,TRBD1,CAISPGQGMLGGNTIYF,TGTGCCATCAGCCCGGGACAGGGGATGCTGGGTGGAAACACCATATATTTT
-,TRBJ1-2,TRBV12-3/TRBV12-4,TRBD1,CASSRDRVSGYTF,TGTGCCAGCAGTAGGGACAGGGTAAGCGGCTACACCTTC
-,TRBJ1-6,TRBV5-6,-,CASSLDSTRSNSPLHF,TGTGCCAGCAGCCTGGACTCGACACGGTCGAATTCACCCCTCCACTTT
-,TRBJ2-7,TRBV5-6,TRBD2,CASKTSGSYEQYF,TGTGCCAGCAAAACTAGCGGGAGCTACGAGCAGTACTTC
-,TRBJ2-3,TRBV4-2,TRBD2,CASSQDGTSGRETDTQYF,TGTGCCAGCAGCCAAGACGGGACTAGCGGGAGAGAGACAGATACGCAGTATTTT
-,TRBJ2-3,TRBV7-3,-,CASSRQGNTDTQYF,TGTGCCAGCAGTCGTCAGGGAAACACAGATACGCAGTATTTT
-,TRBJ2-1,TRBV7-2,-,CASSRLGTNEQFF,TGTGCCAGCAGCAGACTAGGCACCAATGAGCAGTTCTTC
-,TRBJ2-7,TRBV9,TRBD1,CASSPKDRDRGLDEQYF,TGTGCCAGCAGCCCCAAAGACCGGGACAGGGGGCTCGACGAGCAGTACTTC
-,TRBJ1-2,TRBV3-1/TRBV3-2,-,CASSQETNNYGYTF,TGTGCCAGCAGCCAAGAAACAAATAACTATGGCTACACCTTC
few,TRBJ1-5,TRBV2,-,CASNGQGSNQPQHF,TGTGCCAGCAACGGGCAGGGTAGCAATCAGCCCCAGCATTTT
few,TRBJ2-1,TRBV7-2,TRBD2,CASSPTSGRRDEQFF,TGTGCCAGCAGCCCGACTAGCGGGAGGCGGGATGAGCAGTTCTTC
-,TRBJ2-7,TRBV2,TRBD2,CASRAGLAGLYEQYF,TGTGCCAGCAGGGCAGGACTAGCGGGACTCTACGAGCAGTACTTC
-,TRBJ1-1,TRBV9,TRBD1,CASSATIAGGGGTEAFF,TGTGCCAGCAGCGCCACAATCGCAGGGGGCGGCGGCACTGAAGCTTTCTTT
-,TRBJ2-1,TRBV18,TRBD2,CASSLGGRGYNEQFF,TGTGCCAGCTCACTGGGCGGGAGGGGCTACAATGAGCAGTTCTTC
-,TRBJ2-7,TRBV6-5,TRBD1,CASKKAGTGTYEQYF,TGTGCCAGCAAAAAAGCCGGGACAGGGACCTACGAGCAGTACTTC
-,TRBJ1-6,TRBV28,-,CASSEPGLSSSYNSPLHF,TGTGCCAGCAGTGAACCGGGACTTTCAAGCTCCTATAATTCACCCCTCCACTTT
few,TRBJ2-7,TRBV30,-,CACATGYEQYF,TGTGCCTGCGCCACTGGCTACGAGCAGTACTTC
-,TRBJ1-6,TRBV4-2,-,CASSQGYEGSPLHF,TGTGCCAGCAGCCAAGGGTACGAGGGCTCACCCCTCCACTTT
-,TRBJ2-7,TRBV24-1,TRBD1,CATSDGDRGLYEQYF,TGTGCCACCAGTGATGGGGACAGGGGGCTCTACGAGCAGTACTTC
once,TRBJ1-1,TRBV28,-,CASLPGMNTEAFF,TGTGCCTCACTCCCGGGGATGAACACTGAAGCTTTCTTT
-,TRBJ1-6,TRBV23-1,-,CASSQSSRGGSPLHF,TGCGCCAGCAGTCAATCGAGCAGGGGAGGGTCACCCCTCCACTTT
-,TRBJ2-7,TRBV14,TRBD2,CASSAIGLADYEQYF,TGTGCCAGCAGCGCGATCGGACTAGCGGACTACGAGCAGTACTTC
-,TRBJ2-7,TRBV6-6,TRBD2,CASSYGTSGHYEQYF,TGTGCCAGCAGTTACGGGACTAGCGGGCATTACGAGCAGTACTTC
-,TRBJ2-7,TRBV28,TRBD1,CASSQPGQGIGYEQYF,TGTGCCAGCAGTCAACCTGGACAGGGGATAGGCTACGAGCAGTACTTC
-,TRBJ2-1,TRBV3-1/TRBV3-2,-,CASSQDRGSSYNEQFF,TGTGCCAGCAGCCAAGATCGGGGGAGCTCCTACAATGAGCAGTTCTTC
-,TRBJ2-1,TRBV12-5,TRBD1,CASGLVSGGQGKQFF,TGTGCTAGTGGTTTGGTCAGTGGGGGACAGGGTAAGCAGTTCTTC
-,TRBJ1-1,TRBV19,-,CASSISAGARGEAFF,TGTGCCAGTAGCATCTCGGCAGGGGCCAGAGGTGAAGCTTTCTTT
-,TRBJ1-4,TRBV6-5,-,CASSHEISNEKLFF,TGTGCCAGCAGCCACGAGATTTCTAATGAAAAACTGTTTTTT
-,TRBJ2-2,TRBV14,-,CASSQVLTIFGAGELFF,-
-,TRBJ1-4,TRBV3-1/TRBV3-2,-,CASSLRVEKLFF,TGTGCCAGCAGCCTCAGGGTGGAAAAACTGTTTTTT